These T cell receptor beta chains were read from a single sample in a study of blood T cell repertoires in COVID-19. Here immunoSEQ multiplex PCR was the method, and the copy in TCRdb shows in-frame clones only, minus some. The top ten hold 2% to 2.5% of the sample, which has 120,000 or so clones, roughly 69% seen once. The specimen sequenced was peripheral blood. All receptors come from a woman aged 70 to 79 with acute or convalescent COVID-19. The CDR3 runs from the conserved cysteine through the conserved F or W. The D gene is left open where the match is weak.

d_call j_call v_call cdr3_aa
NA TRBJ2-5 TRBV7-9 CASTPMGTDREETQYF
TRBD1 TRBJ1-4 TRBV2 CASSELTGDNEKLFF
NA TRBJ1-6 TRBV5-4 CASSKWAEYNSPLHF
TRBD2 TRBJ2-2 TRBV7-8 CASRPPGGDTGELFF
TRBD1 TRBJ1-6 TRBV6-2/TRBV6-3 CASSTGANNSPLHF
TRBD1 TRBJ1-6 TRBV28 CASRYQGENSPLHF
TRBD1 TRBJ1-2 TRBV6-6 CASSQQGGSYGYTF
NA TRBJ2-7 TRBV11-2 CASSLQGSYEQYF
TRBD1 TRBJ1-2 TRBV10-2 CASSDLTRTGDYGYTF
NA TRBJ1-2 TRBV30 CAWSVGGFYGYTF
TRBD2 TRBJ2-1 TRBV5-4 CASSSPFTSDNEQFF
TRBD1 TRBJ2-2 TRBV5-1 CASGTGGHTGELFF